This is a list of T cell receptor beta chains from one sample in a study of blood T cell repertoires in COVID-19. Method: immunoSEQ multiplex PCR; TCRdb's copy keeps in-frame clones and lacks some. The data show roughly 300,000 clones, about 93% seen once. The sample consisted of PBMCs or T cells enriched from blood (not recorded which). These TCRs come from a woman under 40 who had recovered from COVID-19. Each CDR3 is given with its conserved first and last residue. D genes are given only for firm matches. Expanded clones get a size class; other rows say once, few or many, or leave the size out.

j_call v_call d_call clone_size cdr3_aa cdr3_nt
TRBJ2-7 TRBV28 TRBD2 . CASSFPTSEVYEQYF TGTGCCAGCAGTTTCCCGACTAGCGAGGTCTACGAGCAGTACTTC
TRBJ1-1 TRBV18 . . CASSPAADTEAFF TGTGCCAGCTCACCCGCGGCTGACACTGAAGCTTTCTTT
TRBJ2-5 TRBV4-3 . . CASSQGLGGGETQYF TGCGCCAGCAGCCAAGGACTAGGGGGGGGAGAGACCCAGTACTTC
TRBJ2-1 TRBV19 . . CASRWGGDEQFF TGTGCCAGTAGATGGGGGGGCGATGAGCAGTTCTTC
TRBJ2-2 TRBV11-2 . . CASSSAAGWENTGELFF TGTGCCAGCAGCTCCGCGGCAGGGTGGGAGAACACCGGGGAGCTGTTTTTT
TRBJ1-2 TRBV24-1 . once CATSRAVNYGYTF TGTGCCACCTCCAGGGCAGTTAACTATGGCTACACCTTC
TRBJ1-1 TRBV6-1 . . CASSEWGRLRTEAFF TGTGCCAGCAGTGAATGGGGGCGGTTGCGCACTGAAGCTTTCTTT
TRBJ2-7 TRBV2 . . CASSYSAGYAEQYF TGTGCCAGCTCGTACTCGGCAGGGTATGCCGAGCAGTACTTC
TRBJ2-3 TRBV5-4 . . CASSPPISADTQYF TGTGCCAGCAGCCCTCCAATCTCGGCAGATACGCAGTATTTT
TRBJ2-7 TRBV30 . . CALELLDTSYEQYF TGTGCCCTGGAGCTTTTGGACACTTCCTACGAGCAGTACTTC
TRBJ2-1 TRBV11-3 TRBD2 . CASSLDSGEGYNEQFF TGTGCCAGCAGCTTAGATTCGGGGGAGGGTTACAATGAGCAGTTCTTC
TRBJ2-1 TRBV19 . . CASSSSNYNEQFF TGTGCCAGTAGTTCTAGTAACTACAATGAGCAGTTCTTC
TRBJ1-4 TRBV5-4 TRBD1 . CASSFWDRDEKLFF TGTGCCAGCAGCTTTTGGGACAGGGATGAAAAACTGTTTTTT
TRBJ2-3 TRBV11-2 TRBD2 . CASSPLLAGELDTQYF TGTGCCAGCAGCCCTCTACTAGCGGGAGAATTAGATACGCAGTATTTT
TRBJ1-1 TRBV28 . . CASSPTAPAGAFF TGTGCCAGCAGCCCGACGGCCCCGGCGGGCGCTTTCTTT
TRBJ2-3 TRBV7-3 . . CASSLRSSRSTDTQYF TGTGCCAGCAGCTTAAGGTCTAGCAGAAGCACAGATACGCAGTATTTT
TRBJ1-2 TRBV5-1 TRBD1 . CASSSRDRANYGYTF TGCGCCAGCAGCTCCCGGGACAGAGCTAACTATGGCTACACCTTC